This T cell receptor (beta chain) was identified in a study of PD-L1 blockade in urothelial cancer. On the study more broadly: Among blood samples, the median T cell count was approximately 150,000.

The time point: peripheral blood 6 weeks after treatment start. Enrolled patients showed locally advanced or metastatic urothelial carcinoma. Data came from immunoSEQ multiplex PCR; TCRdb stores just in-frame clones and leaves some out. This sample yields over 100,000 clones, of which approximately 90% are seen a single time; 3.5% to 4.5% belongs to the top ten. The starting material was PBMCs, obtained around atezolizumab (anti-PD-L1) treatment. The TCR comes from a man aged 55 to 70 with urothelial cancer.

CDR3 sequence reads: CASSSKVGSSYNEQFF. The CDR3 DNA reads as TGTGCCAGCAGTTCCAAAGTGGGGAGCTCCTACAATGAGCAGTTCTTC. The J gene is TRBJ2-1, the V gene TRBV6-6; TRBD2 is a possible D gene (5 bases). Germline-derived CDR1 and CDR2 are MNHNY and SVGAGI (reference sequence). The CDR3 has 16 residues. V dropped 4 bases and J dropped 0 bases, with 13 bases sitting between them.